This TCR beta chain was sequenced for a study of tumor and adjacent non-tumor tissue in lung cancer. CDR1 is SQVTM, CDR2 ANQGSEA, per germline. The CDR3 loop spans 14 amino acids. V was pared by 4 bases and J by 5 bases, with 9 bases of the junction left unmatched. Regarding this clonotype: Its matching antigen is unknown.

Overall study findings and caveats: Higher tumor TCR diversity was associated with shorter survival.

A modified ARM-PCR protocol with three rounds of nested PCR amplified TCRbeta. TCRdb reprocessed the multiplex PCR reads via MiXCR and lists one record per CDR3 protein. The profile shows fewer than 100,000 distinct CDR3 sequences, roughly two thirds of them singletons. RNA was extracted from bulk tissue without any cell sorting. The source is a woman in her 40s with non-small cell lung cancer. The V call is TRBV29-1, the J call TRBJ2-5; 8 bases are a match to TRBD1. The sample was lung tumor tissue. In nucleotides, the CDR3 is TGCAGCGTTGGAACAGGGGGGATGTACGAGACCCAGTACTTC. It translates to CSVGTGGMYETQYF.